This is a list of T cell receptor beta chains from one sample in a study of blood T cell repertoires in COVID-19. Repertoires were generated with immunoSEQ multiplex PCR, while TCRdb's copy carries only in-frame clones and drops some. Among approximately 94,000 clones listed, around four fifths were seen once. The sequenced material came from peripheral blood. The origin of the receptors is a woman in her seventies with acute or convalescent COVID-19. Both conserved end residues are part of each CDR3. The order of the fields is D gene, clone size, J gene, V gene, CDR3 length, CDR3 DNA, CDR3 protein. D genes are given only for firm matches. Size is stated for part of the rows, as once, few or many counts, or as a class when the clone is expanded.

d_gene: TRBD2
abundance: -
j_gene: TRBJ2-3
v_gene: TRBV12-5
len: 16
CDR3nt: TGTGCTAGTGGTTTGCTGGCTAGCGGGGGAGGGGATACGCAGTATTTT
CDR3aa: CASGLLASGGGDTQYF

d_gene: -
abundance: -
j_gene: TRBJ1-1
v_gene: TRBV5-4
len: 15
CDR3nt: TGTGCCAGCAGCTTAGACCGGACGGGGAACATTGGGGCTTTCTTT
CDR3aa: CASSLDRTGNIGAFF

d_gene: TRBD1
abundance: -
j_gene: TRBJ1-1
v_gene: TRBV5-1
len: 16
CDR3nt: TGCGCCAGCAGCCACCGGGACAGGGTCCGGGACACTGAAGCTTTCTTT
CDR3aa: CASSHRDRVRDTEAFF

d_gene: -
abundance: -
j_gene: TRBJ1-2
v_gene: TRBV30
len: 12
CDR3nt: TGTGCCTGGTCCATACAGGGTATTAGCTACACCTTC
CDR3aa: CAWSIQGISYTF

d_gene: TRBD1
abundance: -
j_gene: TRBJ1-3
v_gene: TRBV7-2
len: 15
CDR3nt: TGTGCCAGCAGCTCAGACAGGGTGACTGGAAACACCATATATTTT
CDR3aa: CASSSDRVTGNTIYF

d_gene: TRBD2
abundance: -
j_gene: TRBJ2-3
v_gene: TRBV5-6
len: 16
CDR3nt: TGTGCCAGCAGCTTCGGACTAGCGGAAGCCACAGATACGCAGTATTTT
CDR3aa: CASSFGLAEATDTQYF

d_gene: -
abundance: -
j_gene: TRBJ2-4
v_gene: TRBV4-2
len: 16
CDR3nt: TGTGCCAGCAGCCCCGACTCATCACTAGCCAAAAACATTCAGTACTTC
CDR3aa: CASSPDSSLAKNIQYF

d_gene: TRBD2
abundance: -
j_gene: TRBJ2-1
v_gene: TRBV25-1
len: 13
CDR3nt: TGTGCCAGCAGAAGGAGTAGCGGGGGTGGTAAGTTCTTC
CDR3aa: CASRRSSGGGKFF

d_gene: -
abundance: -
j_gene: TRBJ1-4
v_gene: TRBV30
len: 13
CDR3nt: TGTGCCTGGGACGGCGGTATTTGGGAAAAACTGTTTTTT
CDR3aa: CAWDGGIWEKLFF

d_gene: -
abundance: -
j_gene: TRBJ2-1
v_gene: TRBV19
len: 12
CDR3nt: TGTGCCAGTAGTACCCCAGGGCGGGAGCAGTTCTTC
CDR3aa: CASSTPGREQFF

d_gene: TRBD1
abundance: -
j_gene: TRBJ2-3
v_gene: TRBV27
len: 14
CDR3nt: TGTGCCAGCAGTCTAGGACAGGGGAAAAATACGCAGTATTTT
CDR3aa: CASSLGQGKNTQYF

d_gene: -
abundance: -
j_gene: TRBJ1-1
v_gene: TRBV28
len: 12
CDR3nt: TGTGCCAGCAGACAGGGTGGGGGTGAAGCTTTCTTT
CDR3aa: CASRQGGGEAFF

d_gene: -
abundance: once
j_gene: TRBJ1-3
v_gene: TRBV6-5
len: 12
CDR3nt: TGTGCCATCGTAGCCTCTGGAAACACCATATATTTT
CDR3aa: CAIVASGNTIYF

d_gene: TRBD2
abundance: -
j_gene: TRBJ2-1
v_gene: TRBV7-8
len: 15
CDR3nt: TGTGCCAGCAGCCCAAGGACGGGAGGGTACAATGAGCAGTTCTTC
CDR3aa: CASSPRTGGYNEQFF

d_gene: TRBD1
abundance: -
j_gene: TRBJ2-4
v_gene: TRBV19
len: 15
CDR3nt: TGTGCCAGTACTCTGGAAGGGACAGCGAAGAACATTCAGTACTTC
CDR3aa: CASTLEGTAKNIQYF

d_gene: -
abundance: -
j_gene: TRBJ1-1
v_gene: TRBV5-4
len: 16
CDR3nt: TGTGCCAGCAGCTTGATCTTTGGGGGGGCTGTTCCTGAAGCTTTCTTT
CDR3aa: CASSLIFGGAVPEAFF

d_gene: -
abundance: -
j_gene: TRBJ1-5
v_gene: TRBV6-5
len: 15
CDR3nt: TGTGCCAGCAGCCGCGTTCTAAGCGGCAATCAGCCCCAGCATTTT
CDR3aa: CASSRVLSGNQPQHF

d_gene: TRBD2
abundance: few
j_gene: TRBJ2-6
v_gene: TRBV29-1
len: 15
CDR3nt: TGCAGCTTTAGCGGGGGGCCCTCTGGGGCCAACGTCCTGACTTTC
CDR3aa: CSFSGGPSGANVLTF

d_gene: TRBD1
abundance: -
j_gene: TRBJ1-1
v_gene: TRBV10-3
len: 14
CDR3nt: TGTGCCACGGGGCAGGGGGCCATGAACACTGAAGCTTTCTTT
CDR3aa: CATGQGAMNTEAFF

d_gene: -
abundance: -
j_gene: TRBJ1-2
v_gene: TRBV5-6
len: 16
CDR3nt: TGTGCCAGCAGCTTGACTCCGACAGAGCATAACTATGGCTACACCTTC
CDR3aa: CASSLTPTEHNYGYTF

d_gene: TRBD1
abundance: -
j_gene: TRBJ2-7
v_gene: TRBV15
len: 14
CDR3nt: TGTGCCACCAGCCCCCGGACAGGGGCCTACGAGCAGTACTTC
CDR3aa: CATSPRTGAYEQYF

d_gene: -
abundance: -
j_gene: TRBJ1-4
v_gene: TRBV5-1
len: 17
CDR3nt: TGCGCCAGCAGCTTGGGGCGTAAAGAGGCAACTAATGAAAAACTGTTTTTT
CDR3aa: CASSLGRKEATNEKLFF

d_gene: TRBD2
abundance: -
j_gene: TRBJ2-1
v_gene: TRBV7-2
len: 15
CDR3nt: TGTGCCAGCAGCCTACTAGCGGGGGCGGGCAATGAGCAGTTCTTC
CDR3aa: CASSLLAGAGNEQFF

d_gene: TRBD1
abundance: few
j_gene: TRBJ1-4
v_gene: TRBV7-9
len: 15
CDR3nt: TGTGCCAGCAGCTCACCCACAGGGGGGACGGAAAAACTGTTTTTT
CDR3aa: CASSSPTGGTEKLFF

d_gene: -
abundance: -
j_gene: TRBJ1-4
v_gene: TRBV2
len: 16
CDR3nt: TGTGCCAGCAGCCCCGACAGGCCCTCAACTAATGAAAAACTGTTTTTT
CDR3aa: CASSPDRPSTNEKLFF

d_gene: -
abundance: -
j_gene: TRBJ2-5
v_gene: TRBV5-4
len: 15
CDR3nt: TGTGCCAGCAGCTTGGCCCGGACATCGCAAGAGACCCAGTACTTC
CDR3aa: CASSLARTSQETQYF

d_gene: TRBD2
abundance: few
j_gene: TRBJ2-2
v_gene: TRBV5-1
len: 15
CDR3nt: TGCGCCAGCATGGGGACTAGCATTAACACCGGGGAGCTGTTTTTT
CDR3aa: CASMGTSINTGELFF

d_gene: TRBD1
abundance: -
j_gene: TRBJ1-4
v_gene: TRBV14
len: 15
CDR3nt: TGTGCCAGCAGCCGTGGGGACAGTTATAATGAAAAACTGTTTTTT
CDR3aa: CASSRGDSYNEKLFF

d_gene: -
abundance: -
j_gene: TRBJ1-4
v_gene: TRBV25-1
len: 14
CDR3nt: TGTGCCAGCAGTGAATTCGAGAGCAATGAAAAACTGTTTTTT
CDR3aa: CASSEFESNEKLFF

d_gene: TRBD2
abundance: -
j_gene: TRBJ2-1
v_gene: TRBV20-1
len: 15
CDR3nt: TGCAGTGCTAGTTGGCGGGGGGGCCCTCTCAATGAGCAGTTCTTC
CDR3aa: CSASWRGGPLNEQFF

d_gene: -
abundance: -
j_gene: TRBJ2-7
v_gene: TRBV7-2
len: 13
CDR3nt: TGTGCCAGCAGCGAACAGGGTGGGTACGAGCAGTACTTC
CDR3aa: CASSEQGGYEQYF

d_gene: -
abundance: -
j_gene: TRBJ2-5
v_gene: TRBV25-1
len: 14
CDR3nt: TGTGCCAGCAGTGAAAAGTTCCTACAAGAGACCCAGTACTTC
CDR3aa: CASSEKFLQETQYF

d_gene: TRBD2
abundance: -
j_gene: TRBJ2-5
v_gene: TRBV6-1
len: 15
CDR3nt: TGTGCCAGCAGTGACCTAGCGGGGGGGCAAGAGACCCAGTACTTC
CDR3aa: CASSDLAGGQETQYF

d_gene: TRBD1
abundance: once
j_gene: TRBJ1-6
v_gene: TRBV10-3
len: 16
CDR3nt: TGTGCCATCAGTGGGGGATCAGGGGGCTTACGTTCACCCCTCCACTTT
CDR3aa: CAISGGSGGLRSPLHF

d_gene: -
abundance: -
j_gene: TRBJ2-2
v_gene: TRBV2
len: 14
CDR3nt: TGTGCCAGCGCGTTAGCGGAGTGGACCGGGGAGCTGTTTTTT
CDR3aa: CASALAEWTGELFF

d_gene: -
abundance: -
j_gene: TRBJ1-1
v_gene: TRBV27
len: 13
CDR3nt: TGTGCCAGCAGTATCCAGGTTAACACTGAAGCTTTCTTT
CDR3aa: CASSIQVNTEAFF

d_gene: -
abundance: -
j_gene: TRBJ2-3
v_gene: TRBV7-3
len: 14
CDR3nt: TGTGCCAGCAGCTTATTCGGGGGATCTGATACGCAGTATTTT
CDR3aa: CASSLFGGSDTQYF

d_gene: -
abundance: few
j_gene: TRBJ1-3
v_gene: TRBV9
len: 14
CDR3nt: TGTGCCAGCAGCGTCCCGGGGGACGGAAACACCATATATTTT
CDR3aa: CASSVPGDGNTIYF

d_gene: -
abundance: -
j_gene: TRBJ1-6
v_gene: TRBV2
len: 16
CDR3nt: TGTGCCAGCAGTGACCTACCAGGTGGCTATAATTCACCCCTCCACTTT
CDR3aa: CASSDLPGGYNSPLHF

d_gene: TRBD1
abundance: -
j_gene: TRBJ1-1
v_gene: TRBV19
len: 15
CDR3nt: TGTGCCAGTAGTATAGTGGGGACAGAAGACAATGAAGCTTTCTTT
CDR3aa: CASSIVGTEDNEAFF

d_gene: -
abundance: -
j_gene: TRBJ2-1
v_gene: TRBV10-3
len: 15
CDR3nt: TGTGCCATCAGACCGGGGGGCACTACCTACAATGAGCAGTTCTTC
CDR3aa: CAIRPGGTTYNEQFF

d_gene: TRBD2
abundance: -
j_gene: TRBJ2-5
v_gene: TRBV29-1
len: 17
CDR3nt: TGCAGCACCCGAGGACTAGCGGGAAGGGAATCCCAGGAGACCCAGTACTTC
CDR3aa: CSTRGLAGRESQETQYF

d_gene: -
abundance: -
j_gene: TRBJ2-7
v_gene: TRBV5-4
len: 14
CDR3nt: TGTGCCAGCAGCAGGGACACCGCCAGCCTCGAGCAGTACTTC
CDR3aa: CASSRDTASLEQYF

d_gene: -
abundance: -
j_gene: TRBJ2-5
v_gene: TRBV7-3
len: 14
CDR3nt: TGTGCCAGCAGCGCCGGACTGACAATGGAGACCCAGTACTTC
CDR3aa: CASSAGLTMETQYF

d_gene: -
abundance: -
j_gene: TRBJ1-5
v_gene: TRBV27
len: 18
CDR3nt: TGTGCCAGCAGTTTGGTTCTCCTGGTCGGGGTTTCGGTTCAGCCCCAGCATTTT
CDR3aa: CASSLVLLVGVSVQPQHF

d_gene: TRBD2
abundance: few
j_gene: TRBJ2-7
v_gene: TRBV7-6
len: 14
CDR3nt: TGTGCCAGCAGCTCCCTAGCGGGGACGTACGAGCAGTACTTC
CDR3aa: CASSSLAGTYEQYF

d_gene: -
abundance: -
j_gene: TRBJ1-2
v_gene: TRBV28
len: 14
CDR3nt: TGTGCCAGCAGCCAAGGGGAGGGCTTCTATGGCTACACCTTC
CDR3aa: CASSQGEGFYGYTF

d_gene: TRBD1
abundance: once
j_gene: TRBJ1-5
v_gene: TRBV6-5
len: 15
CDR3nt: TGTGCCAGCAGGCCCGGGACAGGGGTTCGTCAGCCCCAGCATTTT
CDR3aa: CASRPGTGVRQPQHF

d_gene: -
abundance: -
j_gene: TRBJ2-7
v_gene: TRBV24-1
len: 16
CDR3nt: TGTGCCACCAGTGATTTGCAAGGCGGCGGGTCCTACGAGCAGTACTTC
CDR3aa: CATSDLQGGGSYEQYF

d_gene: -
abundance: -
j_gene: TRBJ2-3
v_gene: TRBV5-6
len: 13
CDR3nt: TGTGCCAGCGGGGGGGCCAGCACAGATACGCAGTATTTT
CDR3aa: CASGGASTDTQYF

d_gene: TRBD1
abundance: -
j_gene: TRBJ1-6
v_gene: TRBV30
len: 14
CDR3nt: TGTGCCTGGAGCCGCGGACAGGGAAATTCACCCCTCCACTTT
CDR3aa: CAWSRGQGNSPLHF

d_gene: TRBD1
abundance: -
j_gene: TRBJ2-5
v_gene: TRBV4-3
len: 17
CDR3nt: TGCGCCAGCTCTCGGACAGGGGACCCCACTGGAGTTGAGACCCAGTACTTC
CDR3aa: CASSRTGDPTGVETQYF

d_gene: TRBD1
abundance: few
j_gene: TRBJ1-3
v_gene: TRBV19
len: 15
CDR3nt: TGTGCCAGTAGTCCTACAGGGGACTCTGGAAACACCATATATTTT
CDR3aa: CASSPTGDSGNTIYF

d_gene: -
abundance: -
j_gene: TRBJ2-7
v_gene: TRBV5-5
len: 15
CDR3nt: TGTGCCAGCACCCCACAACGGGGGATCACCTACGAGCAGTACTTC
CDR3aa: CASTPQRGITYEQYF

d_gene: -
abundance: -
j_gene: TRBJ1-2
v_gene: TRBV7-9
len: 12
CDR3nt: TGTGCCAGCAGCTTAGCAGGCCAGGGTAACACCTTC
CDR3aa: CASSLAGQGNTF